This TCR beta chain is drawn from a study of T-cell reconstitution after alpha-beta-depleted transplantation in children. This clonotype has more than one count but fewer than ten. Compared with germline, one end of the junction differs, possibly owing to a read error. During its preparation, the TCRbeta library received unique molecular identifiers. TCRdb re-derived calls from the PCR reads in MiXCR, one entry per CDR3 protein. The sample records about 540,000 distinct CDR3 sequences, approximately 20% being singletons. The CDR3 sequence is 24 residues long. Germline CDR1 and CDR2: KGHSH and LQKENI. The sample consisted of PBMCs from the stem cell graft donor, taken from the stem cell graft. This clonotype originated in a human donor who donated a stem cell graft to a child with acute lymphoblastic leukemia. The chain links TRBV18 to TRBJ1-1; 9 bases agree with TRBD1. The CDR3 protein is CASSPPSYAVPGQGLSYSNAEAFF. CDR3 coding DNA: TGTGCCAGCTCACCACCGTCATACGCGGTCCCGGGACAGGGTTTGAGCTATTCGAACGCTGAAGCTTTCTTT.